This T cell receptor beta chain was identified during a study of cytomegalovirus exposure and HLA in healthy donors. To note about this clone: Its antigen is still unknown.

The PCR employed 60 Vbeta primers together with 13 Jbeta primers. Repertoires were generated with immunoSEQ multiplex PCR, while TCRdb's copy carries only in-frame clones and drops some. The data hold approximately 56,000 clones, with roughly 72% observed a single time. Study-wide results and caveats: 164 TCR beta chains were listed as cytomegalovirus-associated.

Germline CDR1 reads SNHLY; CDR2 reads FYNNEI. Trimming removed 8 bases at V and 5 bases at J, with 12 bases between. This CDR3 region has 13 residues. The rearrangement links TRBV2 to TRBJ2-2; D gene uncertain. What was sequenced was PBMCs. The sequence derives from a woman aged 45-59 years in good health and CMV-seropositive. The CDR3 DNA is TGTGCCAGCCTGGTAGTCTCGACCGGGGAGCTGTTTTTT. It is translated as CASLVVSTGELFF. The full variable domain, in which reference TRBV2 and TRBJ2-2 provide the parts outside the CDR3, is EPEVTQTPSHQVTQMGQEVILRCVPISNHLYFYWYRQILGQKVEFLVSFYNNEISEKSEIFDDQFSVERPDGSNFTLKIRSTKLEDSAMYFCASLVVSTGELFFGEGSRLTVL.